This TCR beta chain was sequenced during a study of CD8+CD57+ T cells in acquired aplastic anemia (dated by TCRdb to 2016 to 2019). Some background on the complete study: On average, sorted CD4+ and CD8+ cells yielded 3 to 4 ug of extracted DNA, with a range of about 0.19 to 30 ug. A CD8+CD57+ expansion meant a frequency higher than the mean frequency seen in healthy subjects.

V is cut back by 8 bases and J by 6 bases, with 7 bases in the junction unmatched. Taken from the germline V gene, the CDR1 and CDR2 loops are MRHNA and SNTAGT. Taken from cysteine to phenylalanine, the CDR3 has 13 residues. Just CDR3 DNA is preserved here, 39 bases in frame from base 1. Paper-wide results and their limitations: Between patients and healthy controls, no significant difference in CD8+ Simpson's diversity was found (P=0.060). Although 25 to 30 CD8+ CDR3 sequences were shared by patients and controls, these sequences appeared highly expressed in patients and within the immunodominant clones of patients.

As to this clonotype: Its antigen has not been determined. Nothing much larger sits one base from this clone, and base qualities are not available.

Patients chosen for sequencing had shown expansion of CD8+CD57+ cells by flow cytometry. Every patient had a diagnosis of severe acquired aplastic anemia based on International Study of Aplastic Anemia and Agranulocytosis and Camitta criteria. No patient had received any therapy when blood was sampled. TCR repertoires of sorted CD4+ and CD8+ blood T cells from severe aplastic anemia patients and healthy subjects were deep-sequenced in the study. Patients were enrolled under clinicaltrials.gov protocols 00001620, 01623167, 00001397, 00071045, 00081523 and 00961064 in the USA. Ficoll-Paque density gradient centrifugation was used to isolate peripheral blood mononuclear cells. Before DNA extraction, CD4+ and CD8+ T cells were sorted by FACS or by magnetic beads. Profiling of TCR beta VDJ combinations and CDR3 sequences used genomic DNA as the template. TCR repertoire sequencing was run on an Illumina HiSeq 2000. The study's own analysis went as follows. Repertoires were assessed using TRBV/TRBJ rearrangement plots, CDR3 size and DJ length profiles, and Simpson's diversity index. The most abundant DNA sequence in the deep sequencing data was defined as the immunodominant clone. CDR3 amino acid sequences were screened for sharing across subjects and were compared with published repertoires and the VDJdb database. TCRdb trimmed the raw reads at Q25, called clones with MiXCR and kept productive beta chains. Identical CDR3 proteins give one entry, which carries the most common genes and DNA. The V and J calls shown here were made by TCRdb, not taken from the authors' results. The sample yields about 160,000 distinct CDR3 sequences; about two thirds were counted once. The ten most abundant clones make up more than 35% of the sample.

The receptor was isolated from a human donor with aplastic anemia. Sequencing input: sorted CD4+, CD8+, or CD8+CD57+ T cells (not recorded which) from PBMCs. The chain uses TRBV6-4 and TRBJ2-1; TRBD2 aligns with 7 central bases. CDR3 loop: CASGAGEGNEQFF. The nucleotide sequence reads TGTGCCAGCGGGGCGGGAGAGGGCAATGAGCAGTTCTTC.